Each of the 8 T cell receptor beta chains below was sequenced from the same sample in a study of cytomegalovirus exposure and HLA in healthy donors. Libraries were prepared by immunoSEQ multiplex PCR; TCRdb keeps only in-frame clonotypes and omits some of them. The sample yields about 160,000 clones, less than 90% seen once. Sequencing was carried out using PBMCs. Receptors were obtained from a woman aged 18-29 years in good health and CMV-seronegative.

The rearrangement joins TRBV18 to TRBJ1-2, with 10 bases lining up with TRBD1. V gave up 3 bases and J gave up 6 bases; unmatched junction bases: 13. The germline CDR1 and CDR2 sequences are KGHSH and LQKENI. This CDR3 contains 17 residues. This CDR3 is CASSPPGTGVSGDGYTF. The CDR3 DNA sequence: TGTGCCAGCTCACCTCCCGGGACAGGGGTAAGCGGTGATGGCTACACCTTC.

V gene TRBV6-1 combines with J gene TRBJ2-7; a possible D gene is TRBD2 (6 bases). The CDR3 runs to 13 residues. V lost 1 base and J lost 3, with 7 bases in between. CDR1 and CDR2 (germline): MNHNS, SASEGT. The CDR3 nucleotides are TGTGCCAGCAGTGAAGGGGAGGTCTACGAGCAGTACTTC. It encodes CASSEGEVYEQYF.

The chain is built from TRBV5-8 and TRBJ1-1; a weak D match, TRBD1 (5 bases). This CDR3 region has 14 residues. Germline assignment: CDR1 SGHTS and CDR2 YDEGEE. V dropped 1 base and J dropped 3 bases, with 10 bases sitting between them. The CDR3 DNA reads TGTGCCAGCAGCTTGTGGGGGGTTGACACTGAAGCTTTCTTT. Protein product: CASSLWGVDTEAFF.

Remarks on this clone: The junction and the germline gene differ at one end; a read error may be behind it. J is TRBJ2-7 and V is TRBV2; D remains ambiguous. Per germline, CDR1 SNHLY and CDR2 FYNNEI. This CDR3 is built from 13 residues. The CDR3 DNA sequence: TGTGCCAGCAGAGAAGGGTCCTACTACGAGCAGTACTTC. Translating it yields CASREGSYYEQYF. The full variable domain, completed using reference TRBV2 and TRBJ2-7, is EPEVTQTPSHQVTQMGQEVILRCVPISNHLYFYWYRQILGQKVEFLVSFYNNEISEKSEIFDDQFSVERPDGSNFTLKIRSTKLEDSAMYFCASREGSYYEQYFGPGTRLTVT.

This clone was seen a few times. The chain couples TRBV9 to TRBJ1-2; maybe TRBD1 (5 bases). CDR3 length equals 13 residues. Germline loops: CDR1 SGDLS, CDR2 YYNGEE. Between the trimmed V and J ends, which lost 4 bases and 4 bases, there was a span of 11 bases. CDR3 nucleotides: TGTGCCAGCAGCCCCACAGGATTCTATGGCTACACCTTC. Translated, it gives CASSPTGFYGYTF.

The chain is built from TRBV10-3 and TRBJ2-2; TRBD2 aligns across 10 bases. The germline V gene encodes CDR1 ENHRY and CDR2 SYGVKD. The CDR3 has 15 amino acids. V shed 5 bases and J 3 bases; nucleotides not matched to a gene: 3. The CDR3 nucleotides read TGTGCCATCAGTAAACTAGCGGGGTACACCGGGGAGCTGTTTTTT. This encodes CAISKLAGYTGELFF.

J is TRBJ2-1 and V is TRBV7-8, with TRBD1 identical over 8 bases. Germline CDR1 SGHVS, CDR2 FQNEAQ. The J segment lost 3 bases and the V segment lost 5 bases, leaving 9 bases of the junction unmatched. The CDR3 totals 16 residues. The CDR3 coding sequence is TGTGCCAGCAGCCGAATCGGACAGGGTAGCTACAATGAGCAGTTCTTC. Encoded protein: CASSRIGQGSYNEQFF. The full variable domain, with the rest looked up from reference TRBV7-8 and TRBJ2-1, is GAGVSQSPRYKVAKRGQDVALRCDPISGHVSLFWYQQALGQGPEFLTYFQNEAQLDKSGLPSDRFFAERPEGSVSTLKIQRTQQEDSAVYLCASSRIGQGSYNEQFFGPGTRLTVL.

The chain employs TRBV30 and TRBJ1-1, with 10 bases matching TRBD1. This CDR3 is built from 14 residues. The V gene end was trimmed by 0 bases and the J gene end by 6 bases; junction bases not matched to a gene: 4. Germline V gene lookup returns CDR1 GTSNPN and CDR2 SVGIG (reference sequence). As DNA, the CDR3 is TGTGCCTGGAGTGTATCCGGACAGGGGGCTGAAGCTTTCTTT. Protein sequence: CAWSVSGQGAEAFF.